This T cell receptor (beta chain) was sequenced in a study of blood T cell repertoires in COVID-19. The wider study: Samples came from the United States, Italy and Spain, spanning acute and convalescent COVID-19. T cells, B-cell-depleted T cells, or PBMCs supplied cDNA or gDNA.

Original processing notes: Estimation of nucleated cell counts was performed using reference gene primer amplification. Clones were read by immunoSEQ multiplex PCR, and TCRdb kept only the in-frame ones, dropping some. V, J and clone size are taken as reported in that table, and D and trimming were inferred from the DNA itself. The sample shows about 27,000 clones, about 83% of them seen only once. The CDR3 is made up of 12 amino acids. Trimming pared 6 bases from V and 10 bases from J, leaving 13 bases between. The chain uses TRBV12-3 or TRBV12-4 and TRBJ2-1; D is undetermined. This TCR derives from a man aged 65 to 79 with active COVID-19. The source material was peripheral blood. The CDR3 nucleotides read TGTGCCAGCAGCTCCAACCCTAGAGAGCAGTTCTTC. Protein: CASSSNPREQFF.